Following are 9 T cell receptor beta chains from one sample sequenced in a study of OX40 agonist ivuxolimab in advanced cancers. The assay was immunoSEQ multiplex PCR, and TCRdb's table has in-frame clones only and misses some. Among 76,000 or so clones listed, about nine tenths were seen once. The sequenced sample was CD4+ or CD8+ T cells sorted from blood, obtained in a trial of the OX40 agonist ivuxolimab. These receptor sequences come from an adult with an advanced solid tumor such as melanoma, head and neck, liver or kidney cancer.

The chain recombines TRBV11-2 with TRBJ2-3, with TRBD2 matching 15 bases. Germline V gene lookup returns CDR1 SGHAT and CDR2 FQNNGV. The CDR3 spans 15 residues. Trimming took 5 bases from V and 9 from J; bases not matched to a gene: 6. This chain's CDR3 is CASSVTGTSGGTQYF. CDR3 coding DNA: TGTGCCAGCAGCGTTACCGGGACTAGCGGGGGGACGCAGTATTTT.

CDR3 bases: TGTGCCAGCAGCCAAGAAGGTAGCGGGAGTAGTAATGAGCAGTTCTTC. The encoded protein is CASSQEGSGSSNEQFF. V is TRBV4-2 and J is TRBJ2-1, with 9 bases matching TRBD2. Germline CDR1 LGHNA, CDR2 YNFKEQ. With 0 bases clipped from V and 7 bases from J, the junction kept 7 bases outside the gene matches. There are 16 residues in the CDR3.

The chain is built from TRBV19 and TRBJ1-3; 9 bases line up with TRBD1. J was trimmed by 0 bases and V by 5 bases; bases with no gene match: 11. Germline V gene data show CDR1 as LNHDA and CDR2 as SQIVND (reference sequence). The CDR3 runs 18 residues. CDR3 in DNA: TGTGCCAGTAGTCCTCGGTGGGACAGGGCCGACTCTGGAAACACCATATATTTT. This translates into CASSPRWDRADSGNTIYF. The full variable domain, in which reference TRBV19 and TRBJ1-3 provide the parts outside the CDR3, is DGGITQSPKYLFRKEGQNVTLSCEQNLNHDAMYWYRQDPGQGLRLIYYSQIVNDFQKGDIAEGYSVSREKKESFPLTVTSAQKNPTAFYLCASSPRWDRADSGNTIYFGEGSWLTVV.

V and J are TRBV21-1 and TRBJ2-2. TRBV21-1 is a pseudogene. There are 16 residues in the CDR3. CDR3 protein: CASSKPALWGTGELFF. In DNA, the CDR3 is TGTGCCAGCAGCAAACCCGCCCTTTGGGGCACCGGGGAGCTGTTTTTT.

The chain uses TRBV9 and TRBJ1-3, with D unresolved. Germline V lookup: CDR1 SGDLS, CDR2 YYNGEE. Between the trimmed V and J ends, which lost 4 bases and 0 bases, there was a span of 5 bases. The CDR3 consists of 13 residues. CDR3: CASSPNSGNTIYF. CDR3 DNA sequence: TGTGCCAGCAGCCCTAACTCTGGAAACACCATATATTTT.

This clone showed up just once. V is TRBV6-6 and J is TRBJ1-5; perhaps TRBD1 as D (5 bases). Deletions cut 7 bases from V and 16 bases from J, with 23 bases between. The CDR3 sequence is 13 residues long. From germline, CDR1 is MNHNY and CDR2 SVGAGI (reference sequence). The CDR3 is CASTPGGGLYQHF. Here the CDR3 DNA reads TGTGCCAGCACCCCCGGGGGGGGGTTGTATCAACATTTT.

V and J are TRBV27 and TRBJ2-3, with a possible D match to TRBD2 (5 bases). The CDR3 totals 17 residues. The V gene's germline CDR1 is MNHEY and CDR2 SMNVEV (reference sequence). V lost 4 bases to trimming and J lost 3 bases, with 20 bases between them. The chain's CDR3 is CASSYGAGRSWTDTQYF. CDR3 bases: TGTGCCAGCAGTTATGGTGCGGGCCGCAGTTGGACAGATACGCAGTATTTT.

This chain uses TRBV6-1 with TRBJ1-4; D is unclear. The CDR3 runs to 13 residues. Trimming cost V 7 bases and J 4 bases, with 10 bases left between them. Germline V CDR1 and CDR2: MNHNS, SASEGT. The CDR3 region is CASIRAFNEKLFF. The DNA of the CDR3 is TGTGCCAGCATAAGGGCCTTTAATGAAAAACTGTTTTTT.

This chain uses TRBV5-1 with TRBJ2-7; the D gene is possibly TRBD1 (6 bases). Germline assignment: CDR1 SGHRS and CDR2 YFSETQ. The CDR3 contains 16 residues. Trimming removed 3 bases at V and 0 bases at J, with 16 bases between. In nucleotides, the CDR3 is TGCGCCAGCAGCTACAACGACAGGAGAAGCTCCTACGAGCAGTACTTC. It codes for CASSYNDRRSSYEQYF.